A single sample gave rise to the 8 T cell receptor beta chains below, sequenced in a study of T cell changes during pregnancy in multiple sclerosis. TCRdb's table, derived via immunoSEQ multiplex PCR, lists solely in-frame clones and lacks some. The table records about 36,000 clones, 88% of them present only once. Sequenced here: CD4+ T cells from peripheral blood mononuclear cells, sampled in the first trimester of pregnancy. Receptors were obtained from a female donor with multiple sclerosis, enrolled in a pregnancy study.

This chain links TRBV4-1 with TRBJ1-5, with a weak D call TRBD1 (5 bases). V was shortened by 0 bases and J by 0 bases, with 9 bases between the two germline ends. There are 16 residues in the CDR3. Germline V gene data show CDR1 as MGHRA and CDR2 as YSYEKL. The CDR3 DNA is TGCGCCAGCAGCCAAGATCCAGGGATTAGCAATCAGCCCCAGCATTTT. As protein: CASSQDPGISNQPQHF.

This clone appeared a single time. The CDR3 DNA follows: TGTGCCAGCACCTCTCCCGGGGGAGGCCACGAGCAGTACTTC. This gives the protein CASTSPGGGHEQYF. The chain uses TRBV7-2 and TRBJ2-7; D is perhaps TRBD2 (6 bases). The CDR3 covers 14 residues. Germline V CDR1 and CDR2: SGHTA, FQGNSA. The ends were cut back, 7 bases at V and 5 bases at J, with 18 bases in the middle.

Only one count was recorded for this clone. CDR3 sequence reads: CASSLLGGEQYF. CDR3 bases: TGTGCCAGCAGTTTATTAGGGGGCGAGCAGTACTTC. The chain carries TRBV28 and TRBJ2-7, with a tentative D call TRBD1 (6 bases). V dropped 1 base and J dropped 6 bases, with 7 bases sitting between them. This CDR3 comprises 12 residues. The germline V gene has CDR1 MDHEN and CDR2 SYDVKM.

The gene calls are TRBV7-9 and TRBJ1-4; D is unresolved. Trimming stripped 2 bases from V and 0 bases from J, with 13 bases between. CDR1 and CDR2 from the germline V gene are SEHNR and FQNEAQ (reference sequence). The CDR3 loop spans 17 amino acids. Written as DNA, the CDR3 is TGTGCCAGCAGCTTAACAGTCTTAGTTGCAACTAATGAAAAACTGTTTTTT. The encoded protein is CASSLTVLVATNEKLFF.

The CDR3 DNA is TGCGCCAGCAGCTTAGCGGGGCTCTACGAGCAGTACTTC. It codes for CASSLAGLYEQYF. This chain joins TRBV5-1 and TRBJ2-7; 7 bases match TRBD2. The CDR3 is 13 amino acids. CDR1 and CDR2 from the germline V gene are SGHRS and YFSETQ. The trim removed 2 bases at V and 3 bases at J, leaving 2 bases unmatched.

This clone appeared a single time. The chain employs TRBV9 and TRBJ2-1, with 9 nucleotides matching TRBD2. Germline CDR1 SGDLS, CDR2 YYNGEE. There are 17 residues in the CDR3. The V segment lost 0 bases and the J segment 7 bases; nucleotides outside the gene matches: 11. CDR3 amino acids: CASSVAFVGLASNEQFF. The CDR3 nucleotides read TGTGCCAGCAGCGTAGCGTTTGTAGGACTAGCGTCGAATGAGCAGTTCTTC.

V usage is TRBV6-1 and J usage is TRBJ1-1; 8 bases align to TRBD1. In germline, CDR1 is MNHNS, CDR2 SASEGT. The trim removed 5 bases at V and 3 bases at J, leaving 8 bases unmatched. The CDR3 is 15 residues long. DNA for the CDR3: TGTGCCAGCAGTCTGAGACAGGGGCCGTACACTGAAGCTTTCTTT. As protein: CASSLRQGPYTEAFF.

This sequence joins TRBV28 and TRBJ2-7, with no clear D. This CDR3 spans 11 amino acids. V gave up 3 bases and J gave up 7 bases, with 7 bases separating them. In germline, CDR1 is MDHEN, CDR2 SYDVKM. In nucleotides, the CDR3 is TGTGCCAGCAGTTTCTTGAGGGAGCAGTACTTC. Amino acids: CASSFLREQYF. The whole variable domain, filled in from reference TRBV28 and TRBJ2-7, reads DVKVTQSSRYLVKRTGEKVFLECVQDMDHENMFWYRQDPGLGLRLIYFSYDVKMKEKGDIPEGYSVSREKKERFSLILESASTNQTSMYLCASSFLREQYFGPGTRLTVT.